This TCR beta chain was observed in a study of tumor-infiltrating lymphocytes in primary liver carcinoma (TCRdb year 2017). In terms of the full investigation: About 5 patients with histopathologically diagnosed primary liver carcinoma underwent surgical resection in China between late 2015 and 2016. The five patients, three men and two women aged 30 to 69 years, had hepatocellular carcinoma (four) or combined HCC and intrahepatic cholangiocarcinoma (one). Technical replicate repertoires showed high reproducibility, with mean shared-clone rates around 0.91 and correlation coefficients above 0.98. For each liver tumor, the study sampled five regions along with adjacent normal tissue and blood, and applied TCRbeta repertoire sequencing, expression microarrays and whole-exome sequencing. A total of 35 specimens from 5 patients went through TCRbeta repertoire sequencing, namely 25 tumor regions, 5 adjacent noncancerous liver tissues and 5 peripheral blood samples. Samples yielded roughly 3.5 to 8 million productive TCRbeta reads; read depth did not differ significantly between tissue types. Tumors of the five patients were stage T1-T3 N0M0 with maximum diameters of about 4.2 to 10 cm. Points the paper makes about the study in general: Bulk unsorted samples precluded comparing CD4+ and CD8+ T cell repertoires. Only the TCR beta chain was sequenced, which likely underestimates true repertoire diversity because unpaired alpha chains were not captured. Repertoire overlap was higher between tumor regions (mean around 36%) than tumor-adjacent (approximately 17%) or tumor-blood (approximately 14%) pairs, consistent with antigen-driven expansion. The top 250 clones accounted for a significantly greater share of the repertoire in tumors than in blood (p = 0.039). Only a few patients were included in the study, and the authors note that the findings should be validated in a larger study.

TCRbeta-specific cDNA was reverse-transcribed from roughly 500 ng total RNA using a constant-region primer and ProtoScript II reverse transcriptase. Construction of the TCRbeta libraries relied on three nested rounds of multiplex PCR, following a slightly modified ARM-PCR procedure. Sample barcodes and Illumina adapters were added in a final 25-cycle PCR with Deep VentR polymerase. Before sequencing, amplicons between 200 and 500 bp were purified from gel using a QIAquick gel extraction kit. TCRbeta amplicons were sequenced on an Illumina HiSeq 2500 with 250-bp paired-end reads. Under the source paper's analysis protocol: To recover full CDR3 sequences, reads were quality-trimmed using Trimmomatic v0.33 and paired reads were then merged using FLASH v1.2.11. MiGEC v1.2.1b assigned V, D and J germline segments to the rearranged TCRbeta sequences. Clonotype statistics, along with Shannon-Wiener diversity indices, were calculated using VDJtools v1.0.0. To cut down on sampling bias, every analysis after diversity analysis relied on just the 250 most abundant clonotypes from each sample. The raw public data were reprocessed by TCRdb itself: fastp quality trimming at Q25, MiXCR clonotype calling, in-frame beta chains only. Entries that share a CDR3 protein sequence are merged under the most common genes and DNA. TCRdb's processing, not the authors' own work, is the source of the V and J calls. This sample holds just over 300,000 distinct CDR3 sequences; roughly three fifths were observed only once. Around 15% of the sample is in the top ten clones.

The sample holds many counts of this clonotype. Which antigen it targets is not known. No quality values exist for individual bases; no much larger clone is one base distant. TRIzol reagent was used to extract blood RNA from unsorted whole blood, while the DNeasy Blood & Tissue kit provided the germline DNA. Chronic HBV infection was present in the patients, and the patients were treatment-naive at sampling. Around 3.9 milliliters of peripheral blood were collected into K2EDTA tubes before surgery. Input material: peripheral blood. The source of this sequence is a woman aged 25 to 39 with primary liver carcinoma and hepatitis B virus infection.

The nucleotides are TGTGCCAGCAGCTTAGTGTTTTCTTACGGCGATACGCAGTATTTT. It codes for CASSLVFSYGDTQYF. The V gene is TRBV11-2 and the J gene is TRBJ2-3, with the D gene uncertain. Measured from the cysteine to the phenylalanine, the CDR3 is 15 residues long. Only the CDR3 part of the read is kept: 45 bases, read in frame from the first base. Reading the germline V gene gives CDR1 SGHAT and CDR2 FQNNGV. A distance of 14 bases separates the germline ends of V and J, which lose 1 base and 6 bases respectively.